The source of this TCR beta chain is a study of cytotoxic CD8 clonotypes in ibrutinib-treated CLL. Study context: Response was recorded as partial in 25 or so patients and complete in 2; at median around 70 months, around 15 remained remitted and approximately twelve had progressed.

The CDR3 runs to 13 residues. V was shortened by 5 bases and J by 6 bases, with 14 bases between the two germline ends. Germline lookup yields CDR1 SGDLS and CDR2 YYNGEE. Measured with immunoSEQ multiplex PCR; TCRdb has only the in-frame clones, and not every one. Counted here are around 77,000 clones, more than 70% occurring once; the ten biggest clones make up about 8%. The receptor was derived from a human donor with chronic lymphocytic leukemia. The sequencing here drew on PBMCs, taken at disease progression, from a patient treated with ibrutinib. The rearrangement links TRBV9 to TRBJ1-2; no clear D. Here the CDR3 reads CASSEDPRHGYTF. The DNA for the CDR3 is TGTGCCAGCAGTGAGGACCCGAGGCATGGCTACACCTTC.